Below are 21 T cell receptor beta chains sequenced from a single sample in a study of blood T cells in healthy people across ages (dated by TCRdb to between 2015 and 2017). Preparation of the library involved 5' RACE. Sequencing relied on an Illumina HiSeq 2500. A second PCR of about 6 to 11 cycles was run with a J-beta primer mix and a sample-barcoded 5' primer. TCRdb handled the public reads itself, with Q25 trimming in fastp and clone calling in MiXCR, and kept productive beta chains. Identical CDR3 protein sequences are pooled into one entry, listed with their most common genes and DNA. The sample yields more than 700,000 distinct CDR3 sequences; less than 60% were counted once. Around 18% of the sample lies in the top ten. The sequenced sample consisted of blood. Source of these receptors: an elderly man in good health.

J is TRBJ2-3 and V is TRBV10-1; D unresolved. The germline CDR1 and CDR2 sequences are WNHNN and SYGVQD (reference sequence). V was trimmed by 3 bases and J by 7 bases, leaving 11 bases between them. The CDR3 runs to 13 residues. As DNA, the CDR3 is TGCGCCAGCAGTGACCCTTCCGATAATACGCAGTATTTT. It translates to CASSDPSDNTQYF.

The chain links TRBV7-9 to TRBJ2-4, with 8 nucleotides matching TRBD1. The J call may not be correct, given that the DNA end is closer to TRBJ2-7. The CDR3 extends over 16 amino acids. Germline assignment: CDR1 SEHNR and CDR2 FQNEAQ (reference sequence). As DNA, the CDR3 is TGTGCCAGCAGCTCAAGCGCCGGGACAGGTGTAAACGAGCAGTACTTC. Amino acids: CASSSSAGTGVNEQYF.

This clonotype was found many times. This rearrangement joins TRBV15 to TRBJ2-7; D is possibly TRBD1 (5 bases). Germline-derived CDR1 and CDR2 are LNHNV and YYDKDF (reference sequence). V shed 0 bases and J shed 3 bases, with 12 bases lying between them. The CDR3 is made up of 15 amino acids. CDR3 in amino acids: CATSRDGQGYYEQYF. In nucleotides, the CDR3 is TGTGCCACCAGCAGAGATGGGCAGGGATACTACGAGCAGTACTTC.

The V call is TRBV2, the J call TRBJ2-7; perhaps TRBD1 as D (5 bases). V was clipped by 7 bases and J by 12 bases, with 16 bases between them. CDR1 SNHLY and CDR2 FYNNEI come from the germline V gene. This CDR3 has 11 residues. The CDR3 bases are TGTGCCAGCACCTTAAGGGGCCCCGGGTACTTC. Translation gives CASTLRGPGYF.

This chain links TRBV15 with TRBJ2-3; D may be TRBD2 (6 bases). CDR3 length: 15 residues. Germline CDR1 is LNHNV and CDR2 is YYDKDF (reference sequence). Trimming removed 3 bases from V and 5 bases from J, with 15 bases in between. The CDR3 DNA is TGTGCCACCAGCAGTAAATTAGCGGTTGGAGATACGCAGTATTTT. This sequence encodes CATSSKLAVGDTQYF.

The V and J genes are TRBV20-1 and TRBJ2-3; D gene uncertain. Trimming removed 4 bases from V and 4 bases from J, with 21 bases in between. CDR1 and CDR2 from the germline V gene are DFQATT and SNEGSKA (reference sequence). The CDR3 is 16 amino acids. CDR3: CSANINTVMDADTQYF. In DNA, the CDR3 is TGCAGTGCTAACATCAACACGGTGATGGACGCAGATACGCAGTATTTT.

The CDR3 reads CSVAGGTGTEKLFF. Here the CDR3 DNA reads TGCAGCGTTGCGGGAGGGACAGGGACTGAAAAACTGTTTTTT. This chain uses TRBV29-1 with TRBJ1-4; 9 bases are a match to TRBD1. CDR1 and CDR2 from the germline V gene are SQVTM and ANQGSEA. The CDR3 length is 14 residues. Losses at the gene ends were 4 bases for V and 7 bases for J; bases not matched to a gene: 7.

This clonotype was counted only a few times. As DNA, the CDR3 is TGCAGTATGCAAAGGGACCAAGTTAGCAATCAGCCCCAGCATTTT. It is translated as CSMQRDQVSNQPQHF. The chain uses TRBV20-1 and TRBJ1-5, with D tentatively TRBD1 (5 bases). Germline V gene lookup returns CDR1 DFQATT and CDR2 SNEGSKA (reference sequence). CDR3 size: 15 residues. V was trimmed by 8 bases and J by 0 bases, leaving 17 bases between them.

This clonotype has only one observation. The chain uses TRBV20-1 and TRBJ1-4; perhaps TRBD1 as D (5 bases). The V end was cut by 3 bases, the J end by 8 bases, with 16 bases between. The CDR3 consists of 14 residues. Germline CDR1 is DFQATT and CDR2 is SNEGSKA (reference sequence). CDR3 in DNA: TGCAGTGCTAGGGCCCAGGGACTTCTCGAAAAACTGTTTTTT. Its protein product is CSARAQGLLEKLFF.

The rearrangement joins TRBV28 to TRBJ2-4; the D is unclear. The DNA end is a closer match to TRBJ2-7, so the J assignment may be wrong. This CDR3 region has 13 residues. Germline V CDR1 and CDR2: MDHEN, SYDVKM. In DNA, the CDR3 is TGTGCCAGCGCCTCTAAAGCCGCTGACGAGCAGTACTTC. The encoded protein is CASASKAADEQYF.

The chain carries TRBV6-5 and TRBJ1-5; D call uncertain. The V gene's germline CDR1 is MNHEY and CDR2 SVGAGI. Trimming shortened V by 6 bases and J by 4 bases, and 16 bases separated the two germline ends. The CDR3 extends over 15 amino acids. CDR3 loop: CASSPGRFSNQPQHF. The DNA for the CDR3 is TGTGCCAGCAGCCCTGGGAGGTTTAGTAATCAGCCCCAGCATTTT.

V gene TRBV7-2 combines with J gene TRBJ2-1, with D tentatively TRBD2 (5 bases). V was shortened by 5 bases and J by 9 bases, with 20 bases between the two germline ends. Germline CDR1 and CDR2: SGHTA and FQGNSA. The CDR3 covers 15 residues. The CDR3 region has the DNA TGTGCCAGCAGCCTACTCGGCTCGAGGGCGTTTGAGCAGTTCTTC. Amino acid sequence: CASSLLGSRAFEQFF.

The chain combines TRBV2 with TRBJ2-7; 7 bases map to TRBD1. The CDR3 is 15 amino acids. After removal of 6 bases from V and 4 bases from J, the junction contained 12 bases not matched to a gene. The V gene's germline CDR1 is SNHLY and CDR2 FYNNEI. The CDR3 region has the DNA TGTGCCAGCAGCGCAAGACAGGGTGGGAAGTACGAGCAGTACTTC. Protein: CASSARQGGKYEQYF.

This clonotype occurred many times. The chain uses TRBV30 and TRBJ2-7; D remains ambiguous. The V and J ends lost 2 bases and 4 bases respectively, with 9 bases between them. CDR3 size: 12 residues. Germline lookup yields CDR1 GTSNPN and CDR2 SVGIG (reference sequence). CDR3 protein: CAWSKGSYEQYF. The CDR3 DNA is TGTGCCTGGAGTAAGGGTAGTTACGAGCAGTACTTC.

This clonotype occurred a few times. The chain recombines TRBV6-2 or TRBV6-3 with TRBJ2-7; D may be TRBD2 (5 bases). Trimming cost V 0 bases and J 2 bases, with 14 bases left between them. This CDR3 is built from 16 residues. CDR1 MNHEY and CDR2 SVGEGT come from the germline V gene. The CDR3 nucleotides are TGTGCCAGCAGTTACTCTCTAGCTCCTGGAGCCTACGAGCAGTACTTC. Protein product: CASSYSLAPGAYEQYF.

A note on this clonotype: This may come from a read error, since a much larger clone is one base off. The chain joins TRBV12-3 or TRBV12-4 to TRBJ2-7; D might be TRBD1 (5 bases). The CDR3 has 13 residues. V was trimmed by 6 bases and J by 1 base, leaving 10 bases between them. CDR3 residues: CASSRQRSYEQYF. CDR3 DNA: TGTGCCAGCAGCCGACAGAGATCCTACGAGCAGTACTTC.

The V call is TRBV12-3 or TRBV12-4, the J call TRBJ2-7; 8 nucleotides line up with TRBD2. Unmatched junction bases numbered 19, after V lost 5 bases and J lost 7 bases. The length of the CDR3 is 17 residues. The CDR3 DNA reads as TGTGCCAGCAGTCCCCCCGGGAGCGGGAGCTCCTACAATGAGCAGTACTTC. This sequence encodes CASSPPGSGSSYNEQYF.

J is TRBJ2-1 and V is TRBV29-1, with 8 bases that match TRBD2. Germline V gene data show CDR1 as SQVTM and CDR2 as ANQGSEA. V trimming: 7 bases; J trimming: 0 bases; junction bases outside the gene matches: 8. This CDR3 contains 15 residues. The CDR3 nucleotides are TGCAGCGCCGGGGGTAGCGGGGTCTCCTACAATGAGCAGTTCTTC. Translation gives CSAGGSGVSYNEQFF.

This clonotype was observed at least ten times. V usage is TRBV12-3 or TRBV12-4 and J usage is TRBJ2-7; perhaps TRBD2 as D (6 bases). V was pared by 3 bases and J by 6 bases, with 6 bases between. CDR3 length: 11 amino acids. CDR3 sequence reads: CASSLGGEQYF. CDR3 nucleotide sequence: TGTGCCAGCAGTTTGGGGGGCGAGCAGTACTTC.

V is TRBV28 and J is TRBJ2-6, with TRBD1 as a possible D gene (5 bases). This CDR3 is built from 17 residues. The V end lost 5 bases, the J end lost 0 bases, and 14 bases lay between the germline ends. The germline gives CDR1 MDHEN, CDR2 SYDVKM. This CDR3 is CASSGGHVSSGANVLTF. The CDR3 nucleotides read TGTGCCAGCAGTGGTGGACACGTAAGCTCTGGGGCCAACGTCCTGACTTTC.

Worth noting for this clonotype: The germline gene is not matched at one end of the junction; a read error may be the cause. V usage is TRBV15 and J usage is TRBJ2-1; 9 nucleotides agree with TRBD2. From germline, CDR1 is LNHNV and CDR2 YYDKDF (reference sequence). The CDR3 length is 15 residues. In DNA, the CDR3 is TGTGCCGCCAGCAGAGTTGTTAGCGGGAGCAACGGGAAGTTCTTC. Protein sequence: CAASRVVSGSNGKFF.